The clone carrying this T cell receptor (beta chain) showed up many times. Full-length variable regions came from constant-region reverse primers plus semi-nested Nested Universal Primer A PCR. MiXCR, applied by TCRdb to the 5' RACE reads, yields one record per CDR3 protein. Of some 62,000 distinct CDR3 sequences listed, about 22% are singletons. Trimming removed 5 bases from V and 7 bases from J, with 14 bases in between. The CDR3 loop spans 13 amino acids. Germline V lookup: CDR1 SGHTA, CDR2 FQGNSA. The chain carries TRBV7-2 and TRBJ1-2; D is undetermined. The sample taken for sequencing was memory CD4+ T cells sorted from a lymph node. The subset was: memory CD4+ T cells, CD4+CD45RO+CD25-. This receptor was identified in a female donor with breast cancer. CDR3 DNA sequence: TGTGCCAGCAGCAGTACAGCTCTGGGTGGCTACACCTTC. It encodes CASSSTALGGYTF.